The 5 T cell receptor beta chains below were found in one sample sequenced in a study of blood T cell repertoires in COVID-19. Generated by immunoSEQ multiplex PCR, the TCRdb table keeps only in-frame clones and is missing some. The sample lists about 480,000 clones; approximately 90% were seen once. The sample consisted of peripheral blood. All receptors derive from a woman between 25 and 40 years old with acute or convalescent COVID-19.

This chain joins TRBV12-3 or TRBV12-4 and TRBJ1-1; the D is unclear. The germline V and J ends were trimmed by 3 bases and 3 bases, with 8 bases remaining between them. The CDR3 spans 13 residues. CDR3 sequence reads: CASSFGRDTEAFF. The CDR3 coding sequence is TGTGCCAGCAGTTTCGGGAGGGACACTGAAGCTTTCTTT.

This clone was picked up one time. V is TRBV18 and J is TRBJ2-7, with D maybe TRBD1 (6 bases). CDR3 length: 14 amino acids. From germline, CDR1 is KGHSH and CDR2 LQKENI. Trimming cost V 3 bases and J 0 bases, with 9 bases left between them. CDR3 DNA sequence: TGTGCCAGCTCACCGGGACAAAACTCCTACGAGCAGTACTTC. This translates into CASSPGQNSYEQYF.

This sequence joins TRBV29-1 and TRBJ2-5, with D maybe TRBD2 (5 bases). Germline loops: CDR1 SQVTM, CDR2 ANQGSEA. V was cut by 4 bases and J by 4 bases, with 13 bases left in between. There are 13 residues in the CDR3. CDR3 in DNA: TGCAGCGTTGCCCTGGGAGTAGGAGAGACCCAGTACTTC. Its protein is CSVALGVGETQYF.

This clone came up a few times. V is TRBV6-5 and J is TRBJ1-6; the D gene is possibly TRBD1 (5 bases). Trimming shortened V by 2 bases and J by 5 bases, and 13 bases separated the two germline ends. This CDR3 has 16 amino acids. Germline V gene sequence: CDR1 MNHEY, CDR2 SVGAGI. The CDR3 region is CASSYRVGQDNSPLHF. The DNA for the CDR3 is TGTGCCAGCAGTTACCGAGTGGGGCAGGATAATTCACCCCTCCACTTT.

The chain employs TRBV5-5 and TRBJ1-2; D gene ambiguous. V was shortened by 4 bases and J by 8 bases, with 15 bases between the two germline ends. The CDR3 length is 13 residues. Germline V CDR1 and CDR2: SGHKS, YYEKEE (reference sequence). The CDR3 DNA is TGTGCCAGCAGCCTAATTGGGAGTCTGGGCTACACCTTC. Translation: CASSLIGSLGYTF. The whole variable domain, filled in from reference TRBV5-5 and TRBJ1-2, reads DAGVTQSPTHLIKTRGQQVTLRCSPISGHKSVSWYQQVLGQGPQFIFQYYEKEERGRGNFPDRFSARQFPNYSSELNVNALLLGDSALYLCASSLIGSLGYTFGSGTRLTVV.